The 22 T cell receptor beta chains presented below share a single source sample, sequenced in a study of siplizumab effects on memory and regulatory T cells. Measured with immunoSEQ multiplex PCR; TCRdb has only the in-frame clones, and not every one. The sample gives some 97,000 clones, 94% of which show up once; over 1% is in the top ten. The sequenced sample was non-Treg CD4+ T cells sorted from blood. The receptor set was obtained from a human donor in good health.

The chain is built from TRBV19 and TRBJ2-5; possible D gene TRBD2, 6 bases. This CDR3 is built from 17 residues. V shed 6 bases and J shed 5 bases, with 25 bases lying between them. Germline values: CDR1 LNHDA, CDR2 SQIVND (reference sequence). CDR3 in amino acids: CASSPLFLAGRGETQYF. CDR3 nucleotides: TGTGCCAGTAGCCCTCTTTTTCTGGCGGGACGAGGGGAGACCCAGTACTTC.

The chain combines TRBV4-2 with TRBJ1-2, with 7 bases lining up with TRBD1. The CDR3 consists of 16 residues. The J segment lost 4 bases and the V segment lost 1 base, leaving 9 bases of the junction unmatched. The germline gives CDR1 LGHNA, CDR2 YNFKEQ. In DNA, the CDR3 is TGTGCCAGCAGCCAAGGAGTAAATGGACAGGCCTATGGCTACACCTTC. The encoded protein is CASSQGVNGQAYGYTF.

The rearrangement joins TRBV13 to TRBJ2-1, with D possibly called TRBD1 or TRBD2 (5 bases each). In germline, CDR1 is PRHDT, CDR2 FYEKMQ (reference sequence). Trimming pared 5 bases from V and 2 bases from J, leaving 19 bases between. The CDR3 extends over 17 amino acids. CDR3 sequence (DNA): TGTGCCAGCAGCCTAGAGGGGATCTCACAACCCTACAATGAGCAGTTCTTC. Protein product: CASSLEGISQPYNEQFF.

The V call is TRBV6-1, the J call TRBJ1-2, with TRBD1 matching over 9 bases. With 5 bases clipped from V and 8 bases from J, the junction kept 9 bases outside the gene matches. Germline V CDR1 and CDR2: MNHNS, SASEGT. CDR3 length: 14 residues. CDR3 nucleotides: TGTGCCAGCAGTACTTTGGGGACAGGGTACGGCTACACCTTC. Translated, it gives CASSTLGTGYGYTF.

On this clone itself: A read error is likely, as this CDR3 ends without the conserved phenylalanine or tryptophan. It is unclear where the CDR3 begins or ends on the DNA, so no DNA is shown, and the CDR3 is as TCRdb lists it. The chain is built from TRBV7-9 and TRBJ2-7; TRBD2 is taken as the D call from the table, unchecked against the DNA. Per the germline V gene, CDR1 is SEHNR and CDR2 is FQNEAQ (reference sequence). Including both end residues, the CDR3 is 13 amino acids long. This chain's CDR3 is CASSPGLAGGIPP.

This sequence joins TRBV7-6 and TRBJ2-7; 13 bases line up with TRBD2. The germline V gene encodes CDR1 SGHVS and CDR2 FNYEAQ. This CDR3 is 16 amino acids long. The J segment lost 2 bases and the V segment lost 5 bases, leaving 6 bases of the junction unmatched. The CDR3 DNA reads TGTGCCAGCAGCCGACTAGCGGGAGGTAGGACCTACGAGCAGTACTTC. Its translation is CASSRLAGGRTYEQYF.

The CDR3 here is CASSTVSYENTEAFF. For the CDR3, the DNA is TGTGCCAGTAGTACTGTATCCTATGAGAACACTGAAGCTTTCTTT. The chain is built from TRBV19 and TRBJ1-1, with D unresolved. CDR1 is LNHDA, CDR2 SQIVND, per germline (reference sequence). Trimming took off 4 bases at V and 1 base at J, with 13 bases between the two ends. The CDR3 consists of 15 residues.

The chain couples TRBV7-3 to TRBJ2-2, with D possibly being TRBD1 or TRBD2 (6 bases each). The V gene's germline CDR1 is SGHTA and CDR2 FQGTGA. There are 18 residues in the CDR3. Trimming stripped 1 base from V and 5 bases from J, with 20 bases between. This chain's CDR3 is CASSLMGASTGRTGELFF. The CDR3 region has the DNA TGTGCCAGCAGCTTAATGGGGGCAAGTACAGGGAGGACCGGGGAGCTGTTTTTT.

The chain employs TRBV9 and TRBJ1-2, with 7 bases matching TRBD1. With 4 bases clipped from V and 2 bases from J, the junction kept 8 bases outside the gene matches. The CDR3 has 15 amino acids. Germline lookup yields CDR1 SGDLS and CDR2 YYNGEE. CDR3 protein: CASSPDPTGNYGYTF. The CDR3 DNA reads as TGTGCCAGCAGCCCTGACCCGACAGGGAACTATGGCTACACCTTC.

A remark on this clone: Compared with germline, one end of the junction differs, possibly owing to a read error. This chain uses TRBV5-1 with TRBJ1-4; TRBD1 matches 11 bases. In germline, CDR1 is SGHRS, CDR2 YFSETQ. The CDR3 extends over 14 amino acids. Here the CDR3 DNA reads TGTGCCAGCAGCCGGGACAGGGGGAATGAAAAACTGTTTTTT. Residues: CASSRDRGNEKLFF.

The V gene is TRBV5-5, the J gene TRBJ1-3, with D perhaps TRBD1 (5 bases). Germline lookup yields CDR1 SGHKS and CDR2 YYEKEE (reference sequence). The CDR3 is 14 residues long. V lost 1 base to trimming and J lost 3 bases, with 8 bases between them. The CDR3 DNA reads TGTGCCAGCAGCTTGTGGCAGGGTGGAAACACCATATATTTT. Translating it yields CASSLWQGGNTIYF.

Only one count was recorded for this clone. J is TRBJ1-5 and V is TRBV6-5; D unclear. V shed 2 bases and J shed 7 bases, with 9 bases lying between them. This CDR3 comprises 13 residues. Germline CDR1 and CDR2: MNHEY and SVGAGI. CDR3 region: CASSYVVNQPQHF. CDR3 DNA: TGTGCCAGCAGTTACGTGGTCAACCAGCCCCAGCATTTT.

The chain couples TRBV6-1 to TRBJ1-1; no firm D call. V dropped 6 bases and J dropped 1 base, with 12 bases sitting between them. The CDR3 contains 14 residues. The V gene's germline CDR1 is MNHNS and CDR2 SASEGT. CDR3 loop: CASRSLGGNTEAFF. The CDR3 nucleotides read TGTGCCAGCAGAAGCCTCGGCGGGAACACTGAAGCTTTCTTT.

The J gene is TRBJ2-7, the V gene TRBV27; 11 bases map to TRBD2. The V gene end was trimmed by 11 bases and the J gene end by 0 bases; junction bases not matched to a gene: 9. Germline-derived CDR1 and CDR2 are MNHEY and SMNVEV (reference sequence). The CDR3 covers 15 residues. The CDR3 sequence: CASRGGLAASYEQYF. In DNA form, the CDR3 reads TGTGCCTCCCGTGGGGGACTAGCGGCCTCCTACGAGCAGTACTTC.

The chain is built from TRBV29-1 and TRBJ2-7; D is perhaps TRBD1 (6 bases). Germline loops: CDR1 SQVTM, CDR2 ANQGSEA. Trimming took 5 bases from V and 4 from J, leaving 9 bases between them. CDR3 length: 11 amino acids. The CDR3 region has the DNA TGCAGCGTTATCAGGGGTTACGAGCAGTACTTC. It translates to CSVIRGYEQYF.

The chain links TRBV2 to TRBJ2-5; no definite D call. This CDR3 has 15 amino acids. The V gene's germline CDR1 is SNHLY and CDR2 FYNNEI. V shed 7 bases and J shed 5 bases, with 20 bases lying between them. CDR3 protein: CASKTTFPSSETQYF. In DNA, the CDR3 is TGTGCCAGCAAAACGACGTTCCCGAGCTCCGAGACCCAGTACTTC.

In DNA form, the CDR3 reads TGTGCCAGTAGTATGGGGCGCAATAACTATGGCTACACCTTC. It codes for CASSMGRNNYGYTF. This chain uses TRBV19 with TRBJ1-2; TRBD1 might be the D (5 bases). The CDR3 has 14 residues. Germline V lookup: CDR1 LNHDA, CDR2 SQIVND (reference sequence). V was cut by 3 bases and J by 1 base, with 9 bases left in between.

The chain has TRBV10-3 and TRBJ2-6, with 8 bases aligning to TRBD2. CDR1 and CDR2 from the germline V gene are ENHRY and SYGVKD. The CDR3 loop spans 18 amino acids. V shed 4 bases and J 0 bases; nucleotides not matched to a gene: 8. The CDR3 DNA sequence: TGTGCCATCAGTGGAAGACTAGCGTTAACCTCTGGGGCCAACGTCCTGACTTTC. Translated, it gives CAISGRLALTSGANVLTF.

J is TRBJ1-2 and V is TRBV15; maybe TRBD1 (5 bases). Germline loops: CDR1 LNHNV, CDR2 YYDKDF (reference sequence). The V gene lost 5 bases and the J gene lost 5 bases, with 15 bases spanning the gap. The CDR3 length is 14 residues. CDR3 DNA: TGTGCCACCAGCCGGGGAGGGGAAGGTTATGGCTACACCTTC. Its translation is CATSRGGEGYGYTF.

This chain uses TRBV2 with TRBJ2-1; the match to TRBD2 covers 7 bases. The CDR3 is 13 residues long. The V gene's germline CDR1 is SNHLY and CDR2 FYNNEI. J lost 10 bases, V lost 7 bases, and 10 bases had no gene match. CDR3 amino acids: CASKGGRGGEQFF. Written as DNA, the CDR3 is TGTGCCAGCAAGGGCGGGAGAGGAGGGGAGCAGTTCTTC.

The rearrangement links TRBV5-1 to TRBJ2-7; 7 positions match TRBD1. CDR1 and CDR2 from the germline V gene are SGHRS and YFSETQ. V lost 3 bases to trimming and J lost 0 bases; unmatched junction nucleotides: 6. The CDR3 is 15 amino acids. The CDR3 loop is CASSWTGDSSYEQYF. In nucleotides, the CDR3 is TGCGCCAGCAGCTGGACCGGGGACAGCTCCTACGAGCAGTACTTC.

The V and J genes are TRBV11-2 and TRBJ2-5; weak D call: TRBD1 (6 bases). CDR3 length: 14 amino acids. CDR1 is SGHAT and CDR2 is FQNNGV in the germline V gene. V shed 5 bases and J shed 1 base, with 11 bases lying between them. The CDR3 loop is CASSLTGLQETQYF. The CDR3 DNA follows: TGTGCCAGCAGCCTTACAGGGCTCCAAGAGACCCAGTACTTC.